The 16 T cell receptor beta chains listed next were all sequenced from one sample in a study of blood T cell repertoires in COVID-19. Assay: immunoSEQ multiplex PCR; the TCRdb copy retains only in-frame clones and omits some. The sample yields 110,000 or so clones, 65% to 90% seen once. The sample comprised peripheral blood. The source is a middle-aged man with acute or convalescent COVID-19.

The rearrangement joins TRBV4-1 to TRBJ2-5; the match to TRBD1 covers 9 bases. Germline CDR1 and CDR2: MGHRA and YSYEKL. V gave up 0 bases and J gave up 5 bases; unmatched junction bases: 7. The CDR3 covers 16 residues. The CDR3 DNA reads TGCGCCAGCAGCCAAGATAGGACAGGGGCGTGGGAGACCCAGTACTTC. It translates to CASSQDRTGAWETQYF.

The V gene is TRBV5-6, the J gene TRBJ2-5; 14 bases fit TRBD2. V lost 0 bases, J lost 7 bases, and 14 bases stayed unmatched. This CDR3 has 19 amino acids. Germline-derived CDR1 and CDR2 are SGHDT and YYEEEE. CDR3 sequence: CASSLGPPAPTSGRVTQYF. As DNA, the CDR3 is TGTGCCAGCAGCTTGGGCCCCCCGGCTCCGACTAGCGGGAGGGTGACCCAGTACTTC.

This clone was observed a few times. The CDR3 loop is CASSGFGGYGYTF. The DNA of the CDR3 is TGTGCCAGCAGTGGCTTCGGAGGCTATGGCTACACCTTC. The rearrangement links TRBV6-6 to TRBJ1-2; no definite D call. Germline lookup yields CDR1 MNHNY and CDR2 SVGAGI (reference sequence). The CDR3 is 13 residues long. Trimming removed 5 bases from V and 4 bases from J, with 11 bases in between.

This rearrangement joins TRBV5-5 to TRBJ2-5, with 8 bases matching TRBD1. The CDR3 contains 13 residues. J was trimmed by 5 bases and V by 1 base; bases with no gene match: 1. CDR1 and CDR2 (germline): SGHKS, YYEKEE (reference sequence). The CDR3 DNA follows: TGTGCCAGCAGCTTGAGGACAGGGGAGACCCAGTACTTC. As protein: CASSLRTGETQYF. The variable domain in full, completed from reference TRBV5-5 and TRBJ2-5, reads DAGVTQSPTHLIKTRGQQVTLRCSPISGHKSVSWYQQVLGQGPQFIFQYYEKEERGRGNFPDRFSARQFPNYSSELNVNALLLGDSALYLCASSLRTGETQYFGPGTRLLVL.

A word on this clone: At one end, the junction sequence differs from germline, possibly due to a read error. Here the CDR3 reads CASSLGASGSQTQYF. The CDR3 region has the DNA TGTGCTAGCAGCTTAGGGGCTAGCGGGAGCCAGACCCAGTACTTC. J is TRBJ2-5 and V is TRBV7-7; 10 nucleotides agree with TRBD2. Germline assignment: CDR1 SSHAT and CDR2 FNYEAQ (reference sequence). The length of the CDR3 is 15 residues.

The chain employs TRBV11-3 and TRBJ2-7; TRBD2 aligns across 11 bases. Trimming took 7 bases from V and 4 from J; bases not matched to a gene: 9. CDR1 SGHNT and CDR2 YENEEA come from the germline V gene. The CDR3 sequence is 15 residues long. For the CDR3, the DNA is TGTGCCAGCACCAGGACTAGCGGGTCGGGGTACGAGCAGTACTTC. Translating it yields CASTRTSGSGYEQYF.

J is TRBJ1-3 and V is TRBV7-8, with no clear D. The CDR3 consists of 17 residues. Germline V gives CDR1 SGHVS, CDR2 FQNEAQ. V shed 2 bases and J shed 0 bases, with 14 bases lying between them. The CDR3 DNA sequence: TGTGCCAGCAGCTTAATGGCTGAAACGTCCTCTGGAAACACCATATATTTT. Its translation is CASSLMAETSSGNTIYF. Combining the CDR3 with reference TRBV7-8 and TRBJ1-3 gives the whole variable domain GAGVSQSPRYKVAKRGQDVALRCDPISGHVSLFWYQQALGQGPEFLTYFQNEAQLDKSGLPSDRFFAERPEGSVSTLKIQRTQQEDSAVYLCASSLMAETSSGNTIYFGEGSWLTVV.

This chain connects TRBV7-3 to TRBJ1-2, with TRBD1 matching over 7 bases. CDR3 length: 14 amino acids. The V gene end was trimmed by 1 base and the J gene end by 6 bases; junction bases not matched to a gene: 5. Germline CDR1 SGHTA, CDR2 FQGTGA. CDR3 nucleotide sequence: TGTGCCAGCAGCTTAAATCAGGGGGAAGATGGCTACACCTTC. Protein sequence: CASSLNQGEDGYTF.

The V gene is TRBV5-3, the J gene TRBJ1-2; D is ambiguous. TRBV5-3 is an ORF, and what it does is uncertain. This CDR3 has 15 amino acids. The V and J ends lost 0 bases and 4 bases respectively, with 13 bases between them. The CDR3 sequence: CARSLEPVPSYGYTF. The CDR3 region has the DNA TGTGCCAGAAGCTTGGAGCCCGTTCCCTCCTATGGCTACACCTTC.

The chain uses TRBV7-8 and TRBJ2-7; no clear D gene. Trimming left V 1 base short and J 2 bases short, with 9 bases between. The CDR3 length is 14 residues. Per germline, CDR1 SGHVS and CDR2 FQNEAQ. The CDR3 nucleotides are TGTGCCAGCAGCTTAGTCGGTCTCACCTACGAGCAGTACTTC. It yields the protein CASSLVGLTYEQYF.

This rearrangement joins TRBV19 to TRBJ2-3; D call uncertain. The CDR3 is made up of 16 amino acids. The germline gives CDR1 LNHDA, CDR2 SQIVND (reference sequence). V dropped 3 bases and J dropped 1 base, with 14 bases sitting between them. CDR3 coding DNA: TGTGCCAGTAGTATCCCCGTTCGGGTGGGCACAGATACGCAGTATTTT. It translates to CASSIPVRVGTDTQYF.

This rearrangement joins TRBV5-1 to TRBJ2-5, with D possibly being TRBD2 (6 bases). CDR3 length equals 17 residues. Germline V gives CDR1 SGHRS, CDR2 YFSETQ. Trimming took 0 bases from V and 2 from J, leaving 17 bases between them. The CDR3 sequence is CASSLGTGAKKQETQYF. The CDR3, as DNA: TGCGCCAGCAGCTTGGGAACGGGAGCTAAAAAACAAGAGACCCAGTACTTC.

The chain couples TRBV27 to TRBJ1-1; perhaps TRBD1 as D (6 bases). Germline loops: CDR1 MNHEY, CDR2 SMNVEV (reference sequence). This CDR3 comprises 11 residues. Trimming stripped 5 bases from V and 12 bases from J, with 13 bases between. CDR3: CASSTTGLTFF. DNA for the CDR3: TGTGCCAGCAGTACCACAGGGTTAACTTTCTTT.

CDR3 residues: CASSPLPVRGGNTEAFF. As DNA, the CDR3 is TGTGCCAGCTCCCCCCTACCAGTAAGGGGGGGAAACACTGAAGCTTTCTTT. This chain links TRBV18 with TRBJ1-1, with a possible D match to TRBD1 (6 bases). The CDR3 length is 17 residues. The germline V gene encodes CDR1 KGHSH and CDR2 LQKENI. V shed 6 bases and J shed 2 bases, with 22 bases lying between them.

The CDR3 coding sequence is TGTGCCAGCAGTTACCCTTATCAGCCCCAGCATTTT. It yields the protein CASSYPYQPQHF. The chain combines TRBV6-2 or TRBV6-3 with TRBJ1-5; no reliable D call. Trimming removed 2 bases at V and 5 bases at J, with 4 bases between. Per germline, CDR1 MNHEY and CDR2 SVGEGT. There are 12 residues in the CDR3.

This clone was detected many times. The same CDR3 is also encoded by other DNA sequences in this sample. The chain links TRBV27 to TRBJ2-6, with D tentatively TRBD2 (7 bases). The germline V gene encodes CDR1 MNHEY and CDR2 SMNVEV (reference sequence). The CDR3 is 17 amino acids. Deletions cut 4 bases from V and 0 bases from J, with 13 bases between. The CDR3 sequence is CASSSAGAPSGANVLTF. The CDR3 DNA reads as TGTGCCAGCAGTTCCGCGGGGGCCCCCTCTGGGGCCAACGTCCTGACTTTC.